Listed here are 21 T cell receptor beta chains from one sample, sequenced in a study of tumor-infiltrating lymphocytes in oesophageal squamous cell carcinoma. TCRdb analysed the PCR reads with MiXCR anew, one entry per CDR3 protein. This sample has some 22,000 distinct CDR3 sequences, with under 45% found just once. Sequenced input: esophageal tumor tissue. The receptors shown here come from a male donor with esophageal squamous cell carcinoma.

The rearrangement uses TRBV7-6 and TRBJ2-7; the D gene is possibly TRBD2 (6 bases). The better agreement between TRBJ2-1 and the DNA end casts doubt on the J call. The CDR3 runs to 16 residues. CDR1 and CDR2 (germline): SGHVS, FNYEAQ. DNA of the CDR3: TGTGCCAGCAGCTTAGTCCAAGGGACTCCCTACAATGAGCAGTTCTTC. This gives the protein CASSLVQGTPYNEQFF.

This clonotype was picked up a small number of times. Given the absence of the conserved phenylalanine or tryptophan at the CDR3 end, a read error is likely. The DNA is omitted, as the CDR3 cannot be located on it reliably, and the CDR3 follows TCRdb's listing. The genes are TRBV28 and TRBJ2-3; the D segment call TRBD1 is taken from the table without a DNA check. From germline, CDR1 is MDHEN and CDR2 SYDVKM. A total of 18 residues make up the CDR3, ends included. The CDR3 loop reads CASSFRQGRVGYGYTFGS.

This clonotype was observed at least ten times. J is TRBJ2-1 and V is TRBV11-2, with 14 bases fitting TRBD2. The CDR3 is made up of 16 amino acids. The germline V gene encodes CDR1 SGHAT and CDR2 FQNNGV. The trim removed 3 bases at V and 7 bases at J, leaving 5 bases unmatched. In DNA, the CDR3 is TGTGCCAGCAGCTTGGGACTAGCGGGAGCGCGTAATGAGCAGTTCTTC. It encodes CASSLGLAGARNEQFF.

The chain is built from TRBV11-3 and TRBJ2-4; D might be TRBD1 or TRBD2, each matching 6 bases. The DNA end is more similar to TRBJ2-5, so the J call may be wrong. Germline lookup yields CDR1 SGHNT and CDR2 YENEEA. CDR3 size: 15 residues. The CDR3 coding sequence is TGTGCCAGCAGCTTAGGGGGGGCGGTGCAAGAGACCCAGTACTTC. Translation: CASSLGGAVQETQYF.

This clonotype was seen a handful of times. This rearrangement joins TRBV4-3 to TRBJ1-1; 7 nucleotides align to TRBD1. J lost 6 bases, V lost 4 bases, and 8 bases had no gene match. CDR1 is LGHNA, CDR2 YSLEER, per germline. CDR3 length equals 14 residues. CDR3 protein: CASSRTDRAPEAFF. The CDR3 bases are TGCGCCAGCAGCCGGACCGACAGGGCCCCTGAAGCTTTCTTT.

This clonotype was observed a single time. The chain employs TRBV7-6 and TRBJ2-3, with 12 bases aligning to TRBD2. The J call is uncertain, as TRBJ2-7 better fits the DNA end. Germline V gives CDR1 SGHVS, CDR2 FNYEAQ. This CDR3 has 16 amino acids. CDR3 coding DNA: TGTGCCAGCAGCTTAAAACTAGCGGGAGGAGCAGATACGCAGTACTTC. Amino acids: CASSLKLAGGADTQYF.

Here the CDR3 reads CASSHRYNEQYF. The DNA for the CDR3 is TGTGCCAGCAGCCACAGATACAATGAGCAGTACTTC. The V call is TRBV7-6, the J call TRBJ2-7; unclear D gene. This CDR3 region has 12 residues. V lost 5 bases and J 7 bases, leaving 12 bases between the germline ends. Germline V gene sequence: CDR1 SGHVS, CDR2 FNYEAQ.

Comment on this clonotype: This CDR3 fails to terminate in the conserved phenylalanine or tryptophan, so it likely reflects a read error. The DNA is omitted, as the CDR3 cannot be located on it reliably, and the CDR3 follows TCRdb's listing. The V and J genes are TRBV28 and TRBJ1-1; the table assigns TRBD1, which was not confirmed against the DNA. The CDR3 is 15 amino acids long, termini counted. CDR1 and CDR2 (germline): MDHEN, SYDVKM. The CDR3 loop is CASSLKGSTSSTSGQ.

The chain combines TRBV7-8 with TRBJ2-3; TRBD2 matches at 8 bases. J gave up 2 bases and V 5 bases, and 9 bases lay outside the gene matches. This CDR3 region has 16 residues. From germline, CDR1 is SGHVS and CDR2 FQNEAQ. The CDR3 DNA reads TGTGCCAGCAGCCTCCCCTTGCGGGAGGCCACAGATACGCAGTATTTT. Amino acid sequence: CASSLPLREATDTQYF.

The rearrangement uses TRBV7-1 and TRBJ2-1; perhaps TRBD2 as D (6 bases). The assigned J gene may be wrong: the sequence end matches TRBJ2-5 better. TRBV7-1 belongs to the ORF category, with a function that is uncertain. The CDR3 length is 13 residues. The CDR3 nucleotides are TGTGCCAGCAGCTCCGGGGGCCAAGAGACCCAGTACTTC. Its translation is CASSSGGQETQYF.

The chain combines TRBV20-1 with TRBJ2-7, with D perhaps given as TRBD1 or TRBD2 (5 bases each). The CDR3 length is 14 residues. CDR1 is DFQATT and CDR2 is SNEGSKA in the germline V gene (reference sequence). Trimming stripped 6 bases from V and 3 bases from J, with 18 bases between. The CDR3 bases are TGCAGTGCCGGAGACCGTTGGGGGAGCTACGAGCAGTACTTC. Translation: CSAGDRWGSYEQYF.

This clonotype was detected many times. V is TRBV5-1 and J is TRBJ2-7; TRBD1 agrees at 10 bases. V lost 4 bases, J lost 4 bases, and 5 bases stayed unmatched. Per the germline V gene, CDR1 is SGHRS and CDR2 is YFSETQ. The CDR3 totals 14 residues. The CDR3 nucleotides are TGCGCCAGCAGCCAAGGACAGGGGGGGTACGAGCAGTACTTC. It translates to CASSQGQGGYEQYF.

In this sample, this clonotype turned up many times. A read error may explain this, as a much larger clone is one base away. The V and J genes are TRBV7-8 and TRBJ2-7; D is unclear. Trimming took 1 base from V and 7 from J, leaving 11 bases between them. The CDR3 totals 13 residues. Germline values: CDR1 SGHVS, CDR2 FQNEAQ. The CDR3 sequence: CASSLGYSNEQYF. The CDR3 DNA reads as TGTGCCAGCAGCTTAGGCTATTCCAATGAGCAGTACTTC.

A note on this clonotype: At one of its ends the junction is not consistent with the germline gene, which may arise from a read error. This chain uses TRBV11-2 with TRBJ2-3; tentatively, D is TRBD1 (8 bases). Looked up from germline, CDR1 is SGHAT and CDR2 is FQNNGV. CDR3 length equals 14 residues. The CDR3 here is CASSSLDREGVGFF. The CDR3 region has the DNA TGTGCCAGCAGCTCTTTGGACAGGGAGGGGGTTGGATTCTTC.

This clonotype has a count of ten or more. The genes are TRBV4-1 and TRBJ2-6, with D maybe TRBD1 (5 bases). Trimming took 3 bases from V and 0 from J, leaving 6 bases between them. The germline V gene has CDR1 MGHRA and CDR2 YSYEKL. The CDR3 spans 15 residues. The CDR3 DNA sequence: TGCGCCAGCAGCCATACAGGCTCTGGGGCCAACGTCCTGACTTTC. Its translation is CASSHTGSGANVLTF.

This clonotype was recorded at least ten times. J is TRBJ2-3 and V is TRBV2, with D uncertain. V gave up 6 bases and J gave up 3 bases, with 13 bases separating them. Per germline, CDR1 SNHLY and CDR2 FYNNEI. The CDR3 extends over 14 amino acids. This chain's CDR3 is CASRDSLGTDTQYF. The CDR3 nucleotides are TGTGCCAGCAGAGATTCGTTGGGAACAGATACGCAGTATTTT.

This clonotype was counted ten times or more. This may stem from a read error, because a much larger clone lies one nucleotide away. The chain carries TRBV7-8 and TRBJ2-5; 8 bases match TRBD1. The CDR3 has 15 residues. CDR1 and CDR2 (germline): SGHVS, FQNEAQ. After removal of 1 base from V and 11 bases from J, the junction contained 12 bases not matched to a gene. CDR3 region: CASSLGAGGSYEQYF. The CDR3 DNA reads TGTGCCAGCAGCTTAGGGGCAGGGGGCTCCTATGAGCAGTACTTC.

This clonotype was recorded at least ten times. V is TRBV28 and J is TRBJ1-5; possibly TRBD1 for D (6 bases). Trimming shortened V by 3 bases and J by 5 bases, and 11 bases separated the two germline ends. Germline V gene data show CDR1 as MDHEN and CDR2 as SYDVKM. The CDR3 runs to 14 residues. The CDR3, as DNA: TGTGCCAGCAGTTTCGAGAGGGGGGATCAGCCCCAGCATTTT. This gives the protein CASSFERGDQPQHF.

The table lists this clonotype with many counts. This chain joins TRBV28 and TRBJ2-1, with D perhaps matching TRBD1 or TRBD2 (5 bases each). Germline CDR1 MDHEN, CDR2 SYDVKM. Trimming removed 6 bases from V and 2 bases from J, with 20 bases in between. The CDR3 totals 17 residues. CDR3 sequence: CASRPPTGTPAYNEQFF. The CDR3 DNA sequence: TGTGCCAGCAGGCCCCCTACCGGGACGCCCGCCTACAATGAGCAGTTCTTC.

This clonotype was detected only a few times. The chain recombines TRBV19 with TRBJ1-2; D is perhaps TRBD1 (6 bases). The CDR3 is made up of 17 amino acids. Trimming took 2 bases from V and 0 from J, leaving 16 bases between them. From germline, CDR1 is LNHDA and CDR2 SQIVND (reference sequence). CDR3 protein: CASSIRSRQDPNYGYTF. Written as DNA, the CDR3 is TGTGCCAGTAGTATAAGGTCCCGACAGGACCCTAACTATGGCTACACCTTC.

There are many counts of this clonotype. The V call is TRBV7-2, the J call TRBJ2-5, with TRBD1 identical over 11 bases. Germline loops: CDR1 SGHTA, CDR2 FQGNSA. V shed 5 bases, J shed 11 bases, and the junction held 13 bases outside the gene matches. The CDR3 length is 15 residues. CDR3 region: CASSLAGQGVNEQYF. The CDR3 DNA follows: TGTGCCAGCAGCCTCGCGGGACAGGGGGTAAATGAGCAGTACTTC.